The clone carrying this TCR beta chain was recorded a few times. TCRdb reanalysed the 5' RACE reads using MiXCR and keeps one entry per CDR3 protein. The data hold about 52,000 distinct CDR3 sequences, with 8.2% observed a single time. This specimen belongs to a study of early T cells in non-severe SARS-CoV-2 infection. Germline lookup yields CDR1 MGHRA and CDR2 YSYEKL. Trimming pared 1 base from V and 6 bases from J, leaving 10 bases between. CDR3 length: 13 residues. The material sequenced was whole blood. The sequence derives from an adult who was a healthcare worker with PCR-confirmed SARS-CoV-2 infection or an uninfected control (not recorded which). V and J are TRBV4-1 and TRBJ2-7, with D possibly called TRBD1 or TRBD2 (5 bases each). Here the CDR3 DNA reads TGCGCCAGCAGCCAAGTTGGGGCGGGCGAGCAGTACTTC. Translating gives CASSQVGAGEQYF.